One sample yielded the 18 T cell receptor beta chains listed below, sequenced in a study of CD8 T cells in ankylosing spondylitis. One entry per CDR3 protein results from TCRdb running MiXCR on the 5' RACE reads. Among roughly 260,000 distinct CDR3 sequences listed, 20% were seen once. The source material was blood, either unsorted or a sorted T cell fraction (not recorded which). The source is a male donor with ankylosing spondylitis or in good health (not recorded which).

This clonotype was detected only a few times. The chain links TRBV5-4 to TRBJ2-4, with TRBD1 as a possible D gene (5 bases). Germline CDR1 and CDR2: SGHNT and YYREEE (reference sequence). The CDR3 contains 19 residues. Deletions cut 0 bases from V and 0 bases from J, with 19 bases between. Here the CDR3 DNA reads TGTGCCAGCAGCTTGGTTTCGCAGGGTGGTCTCATAGCCAAAAACATTCAGTACTTC. It specifies CASSLVSQGGLIAKNIQYF.

The chain uses TRBV11-2 and TRBJ1-4; TRBD1 is a possible D gene (6 bases). Between the trimmed V and J ends, which lost 4 bases and 7 bases, there was a span of 22 bases. The CDR3 totals 17 residues. CDR1 is SGHAT, CDR2 FQNNGV, per germline. The CDR3 DNA sequence: TGTGCCAGCAGCTCAAAACAAAACAGGGAGGGTTTTGAAAAACTGTTTTTT. This encodes CASSSKQNREGFEKLFF.

The chain carries TRBV18 and TRBJ2-1; D unclear. This CDR3 region has 15 residues. Germline V lookup: CDR1 KGHSH, CDR2 LQKENI. Trimming left V 2 bases short and J 2 bases short, with 10 bases between. The chain's CDR3 is CASSPRVTPYNEQFF. The CDR3 nucleotides are TGTGCCAGCTCACCAAGGGTGACACCCTACAATGAGCAGTTCTTC.

CDR3 protein: CASSQQRGPYNEQFF. The CDR3 region has the DNA TGTGCCAGCAGCCAACAACGGGGTCCCTACAATGAGCAGTTCTTC. The V gene is TRBV14, the J gene TRBJ2-1; tentative D call: TRBD2 (5 bases). The germline CDR1 and CDR2 sequences are SGHDN and FVKESK. V shed 2 bases and J shed 2 bases, with 10 bases lying between them. This CDR3 is 15 amino acids long.

The table lists this clonotype with a few counts. V and J are TRBV5-1 and TRBJ2-2, with a tentative D call TRBD1 (6 bases). V dropped 5 bases and J dropped 6 bases, with 11 bases sitting between them. The CDR3 totals 13 residues. From germline, CDR1 is SGHRS and CDR2 YFSETQ. As DNA, the CDR3 is TGCGCCAGCAGAACACAGGGACCCGGGGAGCTGTTTTTT. Translated, it gives CASRTQGPGELFF. Full variable domain (outside the CDR3, taken from reference TRBV5-1 and TRBJ2-2): KAGVTQTPRYLIKTRGQQVTLSCSPISGHRSVSWYQQTPGQGLQFLFEYFSETQRNKGNFPGRFSGRQFSNSRSEMNVSTLELGDSALYLCASRTQGPGELFFGEGSRLTVL.

This clonotype was counted at least ten times. This chain links TRBV5-5 with TRBJ2-1; 8 bases agree with TRBD1. V shed 4 bases, J shed 4 bases, and the junction held 7 bases outside the gene matches. The germline V gene has CDR1 SGHKS and CDR2 YYEKEE (reference sequence). CDR3 size: 15 residues. The CDR3 loop reads CASSVRDRTYNEQFF. In DNA, the CDR3 is TGTGCCAGCAGCGTCCGGGACAGGACTTACAATGAGCAGTTCTTC. The full variable domain, completed using reference TRBV5-5 and TRBJ2-1, is DAGVTQSPTHLIKTRGQQVTLRCSPISGHKSVSWYQQVLGQGPQFIFQYYEKEERGRGNFPDRFSARQFPNYSSELNVNALLLGDSALYLCASSVRDRTYNEQFFGPGTRLTVL.

With respect to this clonotype: Sequence at one end of the junction differs from germline and may be a read error. CDR3 coding DNA: TGTGCCAGCAGTTTATCCGGGAGCGGGTACTATGCCTACACCTTC. It translates to CASSLSGSGYYAYTF. The rearrangement links TRBV27 to TRBJ1-2; D uncertain. The germline V gene encodes CDR1 MNHEY and CDR2 SMNVEV (reference sequence). There are 15 residues in the CDR3.

A note on this clonotype: Just one base apart from a much larger clone, this may be a read error. The chain links TRBV29-1 to TRBJ2-1; D ambiguous. Germline-derived CDR1 and CDR2 are SQVTM and ANQGSEA. The length of the CDR3 is 12 residues. CDR3: CSAEDIGAEQFF. CDR3 coding DNA: TGCAGCGCTGAAGATATCGGCGCTGAGCAGTTCTTC.

The gene calls are TRBV6-2 or TRBV6-3 and TRBJ2-5, with D possibly matching TRBD2 (5 bases). This CDR3 has 15 amino acids. V was shortened by 7 bases and J by 1 base, with 16 bases between the two germline ends. Per germline, CDR1 MNHEY and CDR2 SVGEGT. The CDR3, as DNA: TGTGCCAGCACCGACGGTAGCGCGGGCCAAGAGACCCAGTACTTC. This sequence encodes CASTDGSAGQETQYF.

The table lists this clonotype with a few counts. This rearrangement joins TRBV6-5 to TRBJ2-1; 9 bases line up with TRBD2. The CDR3 totals 14 residues. The trim removed 8 bases at V and 5 bases at J, leaving 7 bases unmatched. Germline V gene data show CDR1 as MNHEY and CDR2 as SVGAGI. For the CDR3, the DNA is TGTGCCAGCCGTACTAGCGGGCGCAACAATGAGCAGTTCTTC. Its protein product is CASRTSGRNNEQFF.

This sequence joins TRBV5-1 and TRBJ2-2; D is possibly TRBD1 or TRBD2 (6 bases each). CDR1 and CDR2 from the germline V gene are SGHRS and YFSETQ. V shed 1 base and J shed 5 bases, with 24 bases lying between them. CDR3 length: 19 amino acids. DNA for the CDR3: TGCGCCAGCAGCTTGTCGGGACAAGGAGGGACCCTGAGGACCGGGGAGCTGTTTTTT. This sequence encodes CASSLSGQGGTLRTGELFF. Together with reference TRBV5-1 and TRBJ2-2, the CDR3 gives the full variable domain: KAGVTQTPRYLIKTRGQQVTLSCSPISGHRSVSWYQQTPGQGLQFLFEYFSETQRNKGNFPGRFSGRQFSNSRSEMNVSTLELGDSALYLCASSLSGQGGTLRTGELFFGEGSRLTVL.

This clonotype was counted a few times. The rearrangement links TRBV10-3 to TRBJ2-7; TRBD1 might be the D (5 bases). This CDR3 has 13 amino acids. Germline V gene lookup returns CDR1 ENHRY and CDR2 SYGVKD. Trimming stripped 6 bases from V and 1 base from J, with 10 bases between. The CDR3 protein is CAIRQGDSYEQYV. CDR3 DNA: TGTGCCATCAGGCAGGGTGATTCCTACGAGCAGTACGTC.

V usage is TRBV12-3 or TRBV12-4 and J usage is TRBJ1-2; 7 bases match TRBD1. The CDR3 has 16 residues. V lost 7 bases to trimming and J lost 0 bases; unmatched junction nucleotides: 11. The CDR3 DNA sequence: TGTGCCAGCAACCCACCCGGGACAGCTTCTAACTATGGCTACACCTTC. It translates to CASNPPGTASNYGYTF.

This rearrangement joins TRBV3-1 to TRBJ2-4; weak D call: TRBD1 (5 bases). There are 12 residues in the CDR3. Trimming removed 2 bases from V and 9 bases from J, with 8 bases in between. In germline, CDR1 is LGHDT, CDR2 YNNKEL (reference sequence). CDR3 sequence reads: CASSQQGRIQYF. The CDR3 nucleotides are TGTGCCAGCAGCCAACAGGGCCGCATTCAGTACTTC. Looking up the rest from reference TRBV3-1 and TRBJ2-4 gives the full variable domain: DTAVSQTPKYLVTQMGNDKSIKCEQNLGHDTMYWYKQDSKKFLKIMFSYNNKELIINETVPNRFSPKSPDKAHLNLHINSLELGDSAVYFCASSQQGRIQYFGAGTRLSVL.

This clonotype showed up many times. The chain joins TRBV18 to TRBJ1-2; D gene unclear. Germline assignment: CDR1 KGHSH and CDR2 LQKENI. Trimming left V 2 bases short and J 8 bases short, with 12 bases between. CDR3 length: 13 amino acids. CDR3 amino acids: CASSPIRGLGYTF. DNA for the CDR3: TGTGCCAGCTCACCAATCCGCGGCCTGGGCTACACCTTC.

This clonotype has just a few counts. The chain employs TRBV27 and TRBJ2-7, with D possibly matching TRBD2 (6 bases). The CDR3 totals 14 residues. V was shortened by 4 bases and J by 6 bases, with 16 bases between the two germline ends. CDR1 is MNHEY and CDR2 is SMNVEV in the germline V gene (reference sequence). CDR3 in amino acids: CASSSGGFPGEQYV. The CDR3 nucleotides are TGTGCCAGCAGTTCCGGGGGTTTCCCCGGCGAGCAGTACGTC.

This chain links TRBV5-1 with TRBJ2-1, with 7 nucleotides matching TRBD1. The length of the CDR3 is 16 residues. The V and J ends lost 0 bases and 0 bases, in that order; junction bases with no gene match: 3. The germline V gene has CDR1 SGHRS and CDR2 YFSETQ. CDR3 amino acids: CASSLGDRNSYNEQFF. Written as DNA, the CDR3 is TGCGCCAGCAGCTTGGGGGACAGAAACTCCTACAATGAGCAGTTCTTC. The entire variable domain, with the rest obtained from reference TRBV5-1 and TRBJ2-1, is as follows: KAGVTQTPRYLIKTRGQQVTLSCSPISGHRSVSWYQQTPGQGLQFLFEYFSETQRNKGNFPGRFSGRQFSNSRSEMNVSTLELGDSALYLCASSLGDRNSYNEQFFGPGTRLTVL.

J is TRBJ2-1 and V is TRBV20-1; D possibly corresponds to TRBD2 (6 bases). The germline V and J ends were trimmed by 5 bases and 5 bases, with 19 bases remaining between them. The CDR3 has 15 amino acids. Germline CDR1 and CDR2: DFQATT and SNEGSKA (reference sequence). The CDR3 is CSAPVWVAANNEQFF. The CDR3 DNA sequence: TGCAGTGCTCCCGTGTGGGTAGCGGCTAACAATGAGCAGTTCTTC.